The 29 T cell receptor beta chains below come from one sample, sequenced in a study of regulatory T cells in long-lasting Graves disease. Sequencing libraries for TCR beta were prepared with iRepertoire HTBI primers and Arm-PCR of CDR3 regions. MiXCR, run by TCRdb on the multiplex PCR reads, gives a single entry per CDR3 protein. The sample carries about 430,000 distinct CDR3 sequences, roughly a fifth recorded once. Time point noted: persistent/refractory GD, antithyroid drugs over 5 years with positive TRAb. The TCR library used RNA extracted from PBMCs. The material was peripheral blood mononuclear cells (PBMCs), obtained when the disease was refractory, from a patient treated with antithyroid drugs. The receptor source for this set is a female donor with Graves disease.

V usage is TRBV5-5 and J usage is TRBJ1-3; D is ambiguous. CDR1 SGHKS and CDR2 YYEKEE come from the germline V gene (reference sequence). CDR3 length: 15 residues. V lost 3 bases, J lost 0 bases, and 10 bases lay in between. CDR3 in amino acids: CASSWTASSGNTIYF. CDR3 in DNA: TGTGCCAGCAGCTGGACTGCAAGCTCTGGAAACACCATATATTTT.

This clonotype appeared many times. V is TRBV28 and J is TRBJ2-7, with D unresolved. From germline, CDR1 is MDHEN and CDR2 SYDVKM. The CDR3 is 14 residues long. V was trimmed by 2 bases and J by 3 bases, leaving 11 bases between them. CDR3 sequence: CASSLPPDYYEQYF. The CDR3 DNA reads TGTGCCAGCAGTTTACCCCCGGATTACTACGAGCAGTACTTC.

This clonotype occurred many times. CDR3 nucleotides: TGTGCCAGCAGTACGGGACCTCCTAATGAAAAACTGTTTTTT. It translates to CASSTGPPNEKLFF. This chain connects TRBV12-3 or TRBV12-4 to TRBJ1-4; weak D call: TRBD1 (5 bases). V was clipped by 5 bases and J by 3 bases, with 10 bases between them. The CDR3 totals 14 residues.

The sample holds a few counts of this clonotype. The CDR3 sequence: CATSRDLAGTQLAKNIQYF. The CDR3 nucleotides read TGTGCCACCAGCAGAGATCTGGCGGGAACCCAACTGGCCAAAAACATTCAGTACTTC. The chain links TRBV15 to TRBJ2-4, with D possibly TRBD2 on 6 matching bases. V lost 0 bases, J lost 1 base, and 19 bases lay in between. This CDR3 is 19 amino acids long. Germline-derived CDR1 and CDR2 are LNHNV and YYDKDF (reference sequence).

This clonotype occurred many times. The chain recombines TRBV2 with TRBJ2-2; 7 nucleotides match TRBD1. There are 17 residues in the CDR3. Germline V gene sequence: CDR1 SNHLY, CDR2 FYNNEI. V trimming: 8 bases; J trimming: 3 bases; junction bases outside the gene matches: 15. CDR3 protein: CASGLVIRTGDTGELFF. The CDR3 bases are TGTGCCAGCGGATTGGTGATTAGGACAGGTGACACCGGGGAGCTGTTTTTT.

The chain uses TRBV7-9 and TRBJ2-1; 11 bases are shared with TRBD2. This CDR3 region has 15 residues. Germline CDR1 and CDR2: SEHNR and FQNEAQ (reference sequence). Germline trimming cut 3 bases from V and 7 bases from J; bases unmatched to any gene: 5. CDR3 amino acids: CASSFGLAGINEQFF. CDR3 in DNA: TGTGCCAGCAGCTTTGGACTAGCGGGCATAAATGAGCAGTTCTTC.

This clonotype showed up many times. The chain recombines TRBV5-1 with TRBJ2-7, with no clear D. The CDR3 is made up of 16 amino acids. Looked up from germline, CDR1 is SGHRS and CDR2 is YFSETQ. V was clipped by 3 bases and J by 0 bases, with 16 bases between them. The CDR3 sequence: CASSSLLATSSYEQYF. In DNA, the CDR3 is TGCGCCAGCAGCTCACTACTTGCGACCAGCTCCTACGAGCAGTACTTC.

The genes are TRBV3-1 and TRBJ1-2; D call uncertain. Trimming pared 0 bases from V and 12 bases from J, leaving 20 bases between. The CDR3 consists of 15 residues. Germline V gene lookup returns CDR1 LGHDT and CDR2 YNNKEL (reference sequence). The CDR3 loop reads CASSQEETASDGHTF. The CDR3 nucleotides are TGTGCCAGCAGCCAAGAGGAAACGGCGTCGGACGGCCACACCTTC.

This chain uses TRBV5-1 with TRBJ1-5; perhaps TRBD1 as D (6 bases). Trimming removed 0 bases from V and 7 bases from J, with 14 bases in between. The CDR3 sequence is 15 residues long. Germline assignment: CDR1 SGHRS and CDR2 YFSETQ. The CDR3 is CASSLAGGAGQPQHF. In nucleotides, the CDR3 is TGCGCCAGCAGCTTGGCCGGGGGGGCTGGACAGCCCCAGCATTTT.

In the case of this clonotype: At one end, the junction sequence differs from germline, possibly due to a read error. J is TRBJ2-2 and V is TRBV7-9; 9 positions match TRBD2. The germline gives CDR1 SEHNR, CDR2 FQNEAQ (reference sequence). The length of the CDR3 is 18 residues. CDR3 sequence: CASSLARGGVGHTGELLF. CDR3 in DNA: TGTGCCAGCAGCTTAGCGCGGGGGGGGGTTGGCCACACCGGGGAGCTGCTTTTT.

As concerns this clonotype: This may stem from a read error, because a much larger clone lies one nucleotide away. This chain connects TRBV28 to TRBJ1-5, with a tentative D call TRBD1 (5 bases). The germline gives CDR1 MDHEN, CDR2 SYDVKM. V shed 5 bases and J shed 4 bases, with 15 bases lying between them. The CDR3 has 15 residues. The CDR3 region has the DNA TGTGCCAGCAGTACCTCCGGGGCAGGTAATCAGCCCCAGCATTTT. Amino acid sequence: CASSTSGAGNQPQHF.

This clonotype has more than one count but fewer than ten. The V call is TRBV18, the J call TRBJ1-1, with a possible D match to TRBD1 (5 bases). Germline CDR1 KGHSH, CDR2 LQKENI. Trimming took off 3 bases at V and 6 bases at J, with 11 bases between the two ends. This CDR3 spans 13 amino acids. The CDR3 region has the DNA TGTGCCAGCTCACCCCAGAGGGACTCTGAAGCTTTCTTT. This sequence encodes CASSPQRDSEAFF. The full variable domain, with the rest looked up from reference TRBV18 and TRBJ1-1, is NAGVMQNPRHLVRRRGQEARLRCSPMKGHSHVYWYRQLPEEGLKFMVYLQKENIIDESGMPKERFSAEFPKEGPSILRIQQVVRGDSAAYFCASSPQRDSEAFFGQGTRLTVV.

The DNA for the CDR3 is TGCAGTGCTCCCCAGGACGGGAAGGGCACCAATGAGCAGTTCTTC. Translating gives CSAPQDGKGTNEQFF. The rearrangement links TRBV20-1 to TRBJ2-1, with D possibly matching TRBD2 (5 bases). V dropped 5 bases and J dropped 6 bases, with 20 bases sitting between them. Germline assignment: CDR1 DFQATT and CDR2 SNEGSKA (reference sequence). The CDR3 contains 15 residues.

With respect to this clonotype: A clone one base away is much larger, so this may be a read error. The chain joins TRBV20-1 to TRBJ1-2; 9 positions agree with TRBD1. Germline V CDR1 and CDR2: DFQATT, SNEGSKA (reference sequence). CDR3 length: 15 residues. V shed 5 bases, J shed 6 bases, and the junction held 13 bases outside the gene matches. This CDR3 is CSAEETGGAFDGYTF. CDR3 in DNA: TGCAGTGCTGAAGAGACAGGGGGAGCATTTGATGGCTACACCTTC.

This clonotype was seen many times. The chain joins TRBV5-1 to TRBJ2-2, with 11 bases identical to TRBD2. The length of the CDR3 is 15 residues. In germline, CDR1 is SGHRS, CDR2 YFSETQ. V was clipped by 8 bases and J by 5 bases; unmatched bases: 8. Here the CDR3 reads CASEKGLAETGELFF. The CDR3 DNA sequence: TGCGCCAGTGAGAAGGGACTAGCGGAGACCGGGGAGCTGTTTTTT.

The chain joins TRBV4-2 to TRBJ2-5; 10 nucleotides agree with TRBD1. The CDR3 totals 14 residues. Trimming at V came to 4 bases and at J to 7 bases, leaving 6 bases not matched to a gene. Per the germline V gene, CDR1 is LGHNA and CDR2 is YNFKEQ. This chain's CDR3 is CASSLGTGEVTQYF. The DNA of the CDR3 is TGTGCCAGCAGCCTCGGGACAGGGGAAGTGACCCAGTACTTC.

To note about this clonotype: A much larger clone lies one base from this, so it may be a read error. The conserved final phenylalanine or tryptophan is absent from the CDR3, which likely points to a read error. This chain joins TRBV6-4 and TRBJ1-1; D not certain. CDR3 length: 14 residues. The germline V and J ends were trimmed by 5 bases and 1 base, with 11 bases remaining between them. Germline values: CDR1 MRHNA, CDR2 SNTAGT. The CDR3 DNA reads as TGTGCCAGCAGTTACTTAGATAGGAACACTGAAGCTTTCCTT. Its translation is CASSYLDRNTEAFL.

This clonotype occurred a few times. J is TRBJ2-7 and V is TRBV29-1; TRBD1 or TRBD2 may be the D gene (5 bases each). This CDR3 contains 11 residues. Germline CDR1 and CDR2: SQVTM and ANQGSEA. The V end lost 4 bases, the J end lost 2 bases, and 6 bases lay between the germline ends. The CDR3 is CSVGGTYEQYF. CDR3 in DNA: TGCAGCGTTGGGGGGACCTACGAGCAGTACTTC.

This clonotype has at least ten counts. V gene TRBV3-1 combines with J gene TRBJ2-5; 10 nucleotides match TRBD2. J gave up 6 bases and V 0 bases, and 7 bases lay outside the gene matches. The V gene's germline CDR1 is LGHDT and CDR2 YNNKEL (reference sequence). This CDR3 comprises 16 residues. CDR3 in amino acids: CASSQEEREGPQTQYF. The CDR3 bases are TGTGCCAGCAGCCAAGAGGAGCGGGAGGGCCCCCAGACCCAGTACTTC.

This clonotype was recorded at least ten times. The chain is built from TRBV28 and TRBJ1-6, with D uncertain. The length of the CDR3 is 15 residues. Per the germline V gene, CDR1 is MDHEN and CDR2 is SYDVKM. V dropped 9 bases and J dropped 0 bases, with 12 bases sitting between them. The DNA of the CDR3 is TGTGCCAGTCGACCCCCGAGCTCCTATAATTCACCCCTCCACTTT. The encoded protein is CASRPPSSYNSPLHF.

This rearrangement joins TRBV7-9 to TRBJ1-4; possibly TRBD1 for D (5 bases). V lost 5 bases and J lost 6, with 13 bases in between. Germline values: CDR1 SEHNR, CDR2 FQNEAQ (reference sequence). This CDR3 comprises 14 residues. The CDR3 spells CASSTGLWDEKLFF. The CDR3 coding sequence is TGTGCCAGCAGCACGGGGCTGTGGGATGAAAAACTGTTTTTT.

This chain uses TRBV7-2 with TRBJ2-1; TRBD2 matches at 10 bases. V trimming: 1 base; J trimming: 3 bases; junction bases outside the gene matches: 9. CDR1 and CDR2 from the germline V gene are SGHTA and FQGNSA. The CDR3 sequence is 18 residues long. The CDR3 protein is CASSLGAGLADDYNEQFF. As DNA, the CDR3 is TGTGCCAGCAGCTTAGGGGCAGGACTAGCGGACGACTACAATGAGCAGTTCTTC.

Worth noting for this clonotype: This may be a read error, as it is one base from a much larger clone. The chain joins TRBV15 to TRBJ2-7, with 10 bases matching TRBD1. The CDR3 totals 16 residues. Trimming removed 6 bases from V and 3 bases from J; junction bases left unmatched: 11. Germline CDR1 LNHNV, CDR2 YYDKDF (reference sequence). The CDR3 DNA is TGTGCCACCAGAACCCCAACCGGGACAGGGGACTACGAGCAGTACTTC. Protein product: CATRTPTGTGDYEQYF. Complete variable domain (other parts from reference TRBV15 and TRBJ2-7): DAMVIQNPRYQVTQFGKPVTLSCSQTLNHNVMYWYQQKSSQAPKLLFHYYDKDFNNEADTPDNFQSRRPNTSFCFLDIRSPGLGDTAMYLCATRTPTGTGDYEQYFGPGTRLTVT.

The rearrangement joins TRBV7-2 to TRBJ1-1; D is unclear. CDR1 and CDR2 (germline): SGHTA, FQGNSA. V dropped 1 base and J dropped 0 bases, with 9 bases sitting between them. The CDR3 totals 15 residues. This CDR3 is CASSLDPLMNTEAFF. The CDR3 coding sequence is TGTGCCAGCAGCTTAGATCCCCTCATGAACACTGAAGCTTTCTTT.

As to this clonotype: A much bigger clone sits one base away, suggesting this may be a read error. The rearrangement joins TRBV28 to TRBJ2-7; TRBD2 agrees at 7 bases. The CDR3 is 13 residues long. The V gene's germline CDR1 is MDHEN and CDR2 SYDVKM. Written as DNA, the CDR3 is TGTGCCAGCAGTTCAGACCCGAGGACTAGTCCGTGCTTC. This codes for CASSSDPRTSPCF.

The chain couples TRBV29-1 to TRBJ2-1, with TRBD2 matching 8 bases. Germline CDR1 and CDR2: SQVTM and ANQGSEA. This CDR3 is 13 amino acids long. V trimming: 7 bases; J trimming: 4 bases; junction bases outside the gene matches: 6. The CDR3 loop reads CSGMTSVYNEQFF. The CDR3 DNA follows: TGCAGCGGTATGACTAGCGTTTACAATGAGCAGTTCTTC.

This clonotype occurred a few times. The genes are TRBV19 and TRBJ1-1, with a possible D match to TRBD1 (6 bases). CDR1 and CDR2 (germline): LNHDA, SQIVND (reference sequence). The CDR3 totals 12 residues. Trimming removed 3 bases at V and 5 bases at J, with 7 bases between. The CDR3 loop is CASSIRGTEAFF. CDR3 sequence (DNA): TGTGCCAGTAGTATTAGGGGGACTGAAGCTTTCTTT. The complete variable domain, with remaining parts taken from reference TRBV19 and TRBJ1-1, reads DGGITQSPKYLFRKEGQNVTLSCEQNLNHDAMYWYRQDPGQGLRLIYYSQIVNDFQKGDIAEGYSVSREKKESFPLTVTSAQKNPTAFYLCASSIRGTEAFFGQGTRLTVV.

J is TRBJ2-7 and V is TRBV20-1; TRBD2 matches 7 bases. V lost 0 bases to trimming and J lost 7 bases; unmatched junction nucleotides: 12. CDR3 length: 15 amino acids. CDR1 is DFQATT, CDR2 SNEGSKA, per germline (reference sequence). The CDR3 here is CSARERASGRWEQYF. CDR3 DNA: TGCAGTGCTAGAGAACGGGCTAGCGGCAGGTGGGAGCAGTACTTC.

This clonotype has just a few counts. The chain carries TRBV12-3 or TRBV12-4 and TRBJ2-6; D is ambiguous. This CDR3 comprises 16 residues. Trimming removed 9 bases from V and 2 bases from J, with 17 bases in between. In DNA, the CDR3 is TGTGCCAGACCCCGTTTTAGGGTTACTGGGGCCAACGTCCTGACTTTC. Residues: CARPRFRVTGANVLTF.